This entry describes one T cell receptor (beta chain). Its antigen is not identified. Over chemoradiotherapy, repertoires were sampled more than once. Method: immunoSEQ multiplex PCR; TCRdb's copy keeps in-frame clones and lacks some. The sample holds 14,000 or so clones, roughly 74% seen once. Trimming took 4 bases from V and 3 from J, leaving 15 bases between them. Germline V gene data show CDR1 as MGHRA and CDR2 as YSYEKL. The CDR3 consists of 16 residues. This sample is part of a study of chemoradiotherapy in HPV16-positive cancers. Study-level findings and limits: Only two HPV16-positive patients supplied the functional HPV-specificity definition. Non-HPV-specific T cells did not expand in tumors during treatment, whereas candidate HPV-specific clones and E7-related motifs did. In HPV16-positive patients, HPV-responsive T-cell expansion tracked better recurrence-free survival.

The TCR was taken from a human donor with HPV-associated anogenital cancer. This sample was obtained from a patient who underwent chemoradiotherapy. The gene calls are TRBV4-1 and TRBJ1-4; no reliable D call. The CDR3 here is CASSPAADPSNEKLFF. The CDR3, as DNA: TGCGCCAGCAGCCCCGCGGCGGATCCCTCTAATGAAAAACTGTTTTTT.